A single sample is the source of the 5 T cell receptor beta chains below, sequenced in a study of blood T cell repertoires in COVID-19 (dated by TCRdb to the early 2020s). Preparation of the library involved the immunoSEQ multiplex PCR assay. TCRdb's version of the immuneACCESS table is confined to in-frame rearrangements and falls short of the full clone set. An unresolved V gene accounts for under half of the shortfall where checked; the remainder is of unknown origin. The sample records 98,000 or so clones, roughly 80% of which are singletons. The ten top clones hold approximately 3.3% of the sample. The sequencing sample was made of peripheral blood. All receptors come from a woman of 80 years or more with active or convalescent COVID-19.

V is TRBV11-3 and J is TRBJ2-2; no definite D call. Germline CDR1 is SGHNT and CDR2 is YENEEA. Trimming took off 2 bases at V and 3 bases at J, with 7 bases between the two ends. The CDR3 totals 14 residues. DNA of the CDR3: TGTGCCAGCAGCTTAACCGGGTACACCGGGGAGCTGTTTTTT. As protein: CASSLTGYTGELFF.

The chain is built from TRBV19 and TRBJ1-2; perhaps TRBD1 as D (6 bases). There are 11 residues in the CDR3. Germline loops: CDR1 LNHDA, CDR2 SQIVND (reference sequence). Trimming left V 6 bases short and J 7 bases short, with 9 bases between. CDR3 sequence: CASRGTRGYTF. The DNA for the CDR3 is TGTGCCAGTAGGGGGACACGTGGCTACACCTTC.

The V gene is TRBV11-2, the J gene TRBJ1-6; 8 nucleotides match TRBD1. The CDR3 is 15 amino acids. J lost 6 bases, V lost 5 bases, and 6 bases had no gene match. Germline loops: CDR1 SGHAT, CDR2 FQNNGV. CDR3 DNA: TGTGCCAGCAGCAGGCAGGGGGCGGGTAATTCACCCCTCCACTTT. Translated: CASSRQGAGNSPLHF. The variable domain in full, completed from reference TRBV11-2 and TRBJ1-6, reads EAGVAQSPRYKIIEKRQSVAFWCNPISGHATLYWYQQILGQGPKLLIQFQNNGVVDDSQLPKDRFSAERLKGVDSTLKIQPAKLEDSAVYLCASSRQGAGNSPLHFGNGTRLTVT.

The rearrangement uses TRBV7-2 and TRBJ2-1; D not certain. This CDR3 is 13 amino acids long. V was pared by 1 base and J by 8 bases, with 9 bases between. Germline-derived CDR1 and CDR2 are SGHTA and FQGNSA. CDR3: CASSLELLHEQFF. The CDR3 DNA sequence: TGTGCCAGCAGCTTAGAGCTTCTCCATGAGCAGTTCTTC.

J is TRBJ1-1 and V is TRBV3-1 (or the pseudogene TRBV3-2); D is possibly TRBD1 (6 bases). CDR1 is LGHDT and CDR2 is YNNKEL in the germline V gene (reference sequence). Trimming took off 4 bases at V and 11 bases at J, with 11 bases between the two ends. The CDR3 length is 11 residues. The CDR3 protein is CASSLQGRAFF. In DNA, the CDR3 is TGTGCCAGCAGCCTACAGGGTAGGGCTTTCTTT.